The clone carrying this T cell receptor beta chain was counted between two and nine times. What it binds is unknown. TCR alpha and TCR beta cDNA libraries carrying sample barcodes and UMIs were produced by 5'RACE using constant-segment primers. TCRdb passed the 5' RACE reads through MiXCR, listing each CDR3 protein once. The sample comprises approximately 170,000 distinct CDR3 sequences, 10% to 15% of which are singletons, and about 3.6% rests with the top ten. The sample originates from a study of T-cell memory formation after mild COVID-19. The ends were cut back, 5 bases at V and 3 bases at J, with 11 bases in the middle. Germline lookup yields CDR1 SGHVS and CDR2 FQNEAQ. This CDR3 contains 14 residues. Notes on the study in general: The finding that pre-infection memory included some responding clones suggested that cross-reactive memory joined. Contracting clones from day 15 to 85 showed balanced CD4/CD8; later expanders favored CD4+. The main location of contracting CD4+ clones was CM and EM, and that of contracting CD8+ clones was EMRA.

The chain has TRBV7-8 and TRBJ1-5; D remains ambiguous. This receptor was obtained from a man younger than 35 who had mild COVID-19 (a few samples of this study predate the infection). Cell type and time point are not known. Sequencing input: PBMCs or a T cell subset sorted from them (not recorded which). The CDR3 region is CASSGRAYNQPQHF. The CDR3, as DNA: TGTGCCAGCAGCGGCCGGGCCTACAATCAGCCCCAGCATTTT. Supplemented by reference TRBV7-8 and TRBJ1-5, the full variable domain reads GAGVSQSPRYKVAKRGQDVALRCDPISGHVSLFWYQQALGQGPEFLTYFQNEAQLDKSGLPSDRFFAERPEGSVSTLKIQRTQQEDSAVYLCASSGRAYNQPQHFGDGTRLSIL.